The 3 T cell receptor beta chains in this list originate from one sample, sequenced in a study of cytomegalovirus exposure and HLA in healthy donors. The PCR ran on 60 Vbeta and 13 Jbeta primers. Data came from immunoSEQ multiplex PCR; TCRdb stores just in-frame clones and leaves some out. The sample totals some 51,000 clones. The specimen sequenced was PBMCs. These receptors originate from a man aged 40-49 years in good health and CMV-seropositive.

V gene TRBV7-9 combines with J gene TRBJ2-3, with D possibly matching TRBD2 (6 bases). The CDR3 loop spans 14 amino acids. V lost 2 bases, J lost 2 bases, and 8 bases lay in between. The germline gives CDR1 SEHNR, CDR2 FQNEAQ (reference sequence). For the CDR3, the DNA is TGTGCCAGCAGCTTAACGCGGGACACAGATACGCAGTATTTT. Amino acids: CASSLTRDTDTQYF.

The chain employs TRBV28 and TRBJ1-5; D is unclear. This CDR3 region has 13 residues. From germline, CDR1 is MDHEN and CDR2 SYDVKM. V lost 6 bases and J lost 8, with 14 bases in between. CDR3 residues: CASRTHLGEPQHF. CDR3 DNA sequence: TGTGCCAGCAGAACTCACTTGGGAGAGCCCCAGCATTTT.

As concerns this clone: The same CDR3 also results from other DNA sequences found in this sample. V and J are TRBV5-1 and TRBJ2-2, with 7 bases lining up with TRBD1. The length of the CDR3 is 14 residues. Germline V gene data show CDR1 as SGHRS and CDR2 as YFSETQ. J lost 3 bases, V lost 1 base, and 0 bases had no gene match. CDR3 protein: CASSLTGDTGELFF. The CDR3 DNA reads TGCGCCAGCAGCTTGACAGGGGACACCGGGGAGCTGTTTTTT.